This T cell receptor (beta chain) was obtained from a study of T-cell memory formation after mild COVID-19 (dated by TCRdb to the early 2020s). Study-level background: TCR sequence clusters from the two donors were largely donor specific. The cohort comprised two young, previously healthy adult volunteers, one female and one male. In a couple of donors, T-cell clones that expanded and contracted after mild COVID-19 were tracked by sequencing TCRalpha and TCRbeta repertoires over time.

What the study reported, not specific to this receptor: The study included only a couple of mild cases, and larger cohorts that include severe cases with pre-infection samples were judged to be necessary. Contracting CD4+ clones were located mainly in the CM and EM memory subsets, whereas CD8+ clones were found to be enriched in EMRA. SARS-CoV-2 specificity was not confirmed for the second-wave clones peaking on day 37. Clones contracting from day 15 to 85 had balanced CD4/CD8 phenotypes, while a second wave expanding from day 15 to 37 was biased towards CD4+. Some responding clones were detected in pre-infection memory, suggesting pre-existing cross-reactive memory T cells joined the SARS-CoV-2 response.

TCRdb lists the instrument as Illumina NovaSeq 6000. Using 5'RACE with constant-segment primers, TCRalpha and TCRbeta cDNA libraries were constructed, with sample barcodes and unique molecular identifiers added in the process. Trizol reagent was used to extract RNA from every sample. Libraries were amplified in two PCR steps, with a second sample barcode and Illumina TruSeq adapters added in the second step. Sequencing of libraries was performed on an Illumina NovaSeq with 2 x 150 bp paired-end reads. Concerning the study's data processing: Reads were demultiplexed and collapsed into UMI-guided consensus sequences with migec v1.2.7. Using mixcr v2.1.11, UMI consensuses were aligned to TRA and TRB V and J templates and then assembled into clonotypes. Clonotypes were classified as expanded or contracted when called significant by both edgeR and NoisET, with noise models trained on biological replicates. For edgeR calls, the cutoffs were a false discovery rate-adjusted p below 0.01 and a log2 fold-change threshold of 1. As an exploratory analysis of dynamics, max-normalized trajectories of the 1000 most abundant clonotypes were examined with PCA combined with hierarchical clustering. Separately sequenced CD4+ and CD8+ repertoires were used to assign a CD4 or CD8 phenotype to each responding clone. The public reads were quality trimmed at Q25 with fastp and then assembled into clones with MiXCR by TCRdb, keeping productive beta chains. Rows are combined by CDR3 protein, so each entry shows the most common genes and DNA. These V and J calls rely on TCRdb rather than the paper's analysis. Here the sample has 200,000 to 250,000 distinct CDR3 sequences; 15% occur a single time. 2.1% of the sample goes to the ten largest clones.

There are a few counts of this clonotype. Its antigen has not been determined. No clone much larger than this one lies a single base away; base qualities are absent. PBMCs were isolated by Ficoll-Paque density gradient centrifugation. The sequencing sample was made of PBMCs or a T cell subset sorted from them (not recorded which). This TCR came from an adult woman who had mild COVID-19 (a few samples of this study predate the infection). The sample titles of this study are shuffled in the database, so cell type and time point are left out; the donor was told from shared clones.

The CDR3 protein: CASSPSPTDTGELFF. In nucleotide form, the sequence is TGTGCCAGCTCCCCCAGCCCCACGGACACCGGGGAGCTGTTTTTT. The chain uses TRBV18 and TRBJ2-2, with no reliable assignment of the D segment. V loses 6 bases of germline sequence and J loses 3 bases, and the interval between the two ends is 14 bases. The germline V gene yields KGHSH for CDR1 and LQKENI for CDR2. From cysteine to phenylalanine, the CDR3 is 15 amino acids long. Here the CDR3 DNA is all that survives: 45 bases in frame from base 1.